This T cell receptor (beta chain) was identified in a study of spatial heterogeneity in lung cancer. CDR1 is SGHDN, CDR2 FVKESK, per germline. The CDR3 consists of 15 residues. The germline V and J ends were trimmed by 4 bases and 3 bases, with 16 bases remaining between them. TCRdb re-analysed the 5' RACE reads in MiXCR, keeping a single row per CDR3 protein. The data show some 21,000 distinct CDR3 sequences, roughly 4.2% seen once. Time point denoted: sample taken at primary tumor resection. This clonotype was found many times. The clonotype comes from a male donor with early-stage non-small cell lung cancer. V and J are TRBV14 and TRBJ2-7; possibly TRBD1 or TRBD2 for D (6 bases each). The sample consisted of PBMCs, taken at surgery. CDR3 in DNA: TGTGCCAGCAGCCCCCCAAGGGGGGCCTTCTACGAGCAGTACTTC. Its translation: CASSPPRGAFYEQYF.